This TCR beta chain was sequenced in a study of blood T cell repertoires in COVID-19. The CDR3 runs to 12 residues. Germline V gene sequence: CDR1 LGHDT, CDR2 YNNKEL (reference sequence). V gave up 5 bases and J gave up 8 bases, with 10 bases separating them. As originally analysed: By means of reference gene primer amplification, nucleated cell counts were estimated. Data came from immunoSEQ multiplex PCR; TCRdb stores just in-frame clones and leaves some out. For V, J and clone size, that table is used; D and trimming come from the DNA. The data contain about 89,000 clones, about 80% of them singletons.

This TCR derives from a human donor in a cohort sampled during active COVID-19. The chain recombines TRBV3-1 (or the pseudogene TRBV3-2) with TRBJ1-3; D is ambiguous. Sequencing used peripheral blood. For the CDR3, the DNA is TGTGCCAGCAGCGCCCGGAGGGACACCATATATTTT. Protein: CASSARRDTIYF.